This entry lists 18 T cell receptor beta chains sequenced from one sample in a study of cytomegalovirus exposure and HLA in healthy donors. Vbeta (60) and Jbeta (13) primers were used in the PCR. TCRdb keeps only in-frame clones here, not all; method: immunoSEQ multiplex PCR. The sample lists roughly 150,000 clones, around 82% occurring once. The specimen was PBMCs. Every receptor here comes from a middle-aged woman in good health and CMV-seropositive.

This clone was found a few times. The chain combines TRBV6-6 with TRBJ2-7, with 7 nucleotides matching TRBD2. The CDR3 contains 14 residues. The germline V gene encodes CDR1 MNHNY and CDR2 SVGAGI (reference sequence). V lost 7 bases, J lost 7 bases, and 13 bases stayed unmatched. The DNA of the CDR3 is TGTGCCAGCAAAAGTATCTCGGGAGGTGGAGAGCAGTACTTC. It specifies CASKSISGGGEQYF.

The V gene is TRBV4-2, the J gene TRBJ2-1, with D hard to call. V lost 0 bases to trimming and J lost 10 bases, with 13 bases between them. The CDR3 is 14 residues long. Germline V gene sequence: CDR1 LGHNA, CDR2 YNFKEQ. The CDR3, as DNA: TGTGCCAGCAGCCAAGAAGGCCCCAGCGCAGAGCAGTTCTTC. This codes for CASSQEGPSAEQFF.

This clone was seen only once. The rearrangement links TRBV14 to TRBJ2-7; 10 bases map to TRBD1. The CDR3 has 19 residues. CDR1 SGHDN and CDR2 FVKESK come from the germline V gene. J was trimmed by 5 bases and V by 2 bases; bases with no gene match: 18. Here the CDR3 DNA reads TGTGCCAGCAGCCAAAGGGCAGACAGGGGGCGAACTAGCTTCAACGAGCAGTACTTC. It specifies CASSQRADRGRTSFNEQYF.

The rearrangement joins TRBV7-2 to TRBJ2-1, with 9 bases lining up with TRBD1. CDR1 is SGHTA and CDR2 is FQGNSA in the germline V gene. Trimming removed 4 bases from V and 8 bases from J; junction bases left unmatched: 6. This CDR3 is 14 amino acids long. CDR3 region: CASSWTGVRYEQFF. The CDR3 DNA sequence: TGTGCCAGCAGCTGGACAGGGGTAAGGTATGAGCAGTTCTTC.

This rearrangement joins TRBV28 to TRBJ1-2, with TRBD1 identical over 8 bases. The trim removed 6 bases at V and 4 bases at J, leaving 10 bases unmatched. The CDR3 is made up of 15 amino acids. Germline CDR1 is MDHEN and CDR2 is SYDVKM. This CDR3 is CASRPGLTGGYGYTF. Here the CDR3 DNA reads TGTGCCAGCAGGCCGGGATTAACAGGGGGCTATGGCTACACCTTC.

The genes are TRBV4-2 and TRBJ2-2; 10 bases agree with TRBD2. With V trimmed by 4 bases and J by 7 bases, 18 bases remained unmatched. There are 19 residues in the CDR3. The germline gives CDR1 LGHNA, CDR2 YNFKEQ. This chain's CDR3 is CASSPTSLTSGPSYGELFF. The CDR3 nucleotides are TGTGCCAGCAGCCCGACTAGCCTGACTAGCGGGCCATCTTACGGGGAGCTGTTTTTT.

This chain uses TRBV5-4 with TRBJ2-3, with 7 bases fitting TRBD2. This CDR3 region has 14 residues. With V trimmed by 0 bases and J by 6 bases, 4 bases remained unmatched. CDR1 and CDR2 from the germline V gene are SGHNT and YYREEE (reference sequence). CDR3 sequence: CASSLAGTTDTQYF. CDR3 sequence (DNA): TGTGCCAGCAGCTTGGCCGGGACTACGGATACGCAGTATTTT.

The gene calls are TRBV6-1 and TRBJ1-5; the D gene is possibly TRBD1 (5 bases). Germline CDR1 MNHNS, CDR2 SASEGT. V lost 6 bases and J 4 bases, leaving 16 bases between the germline ends. The CDR3 has 15 residues. CDR3 DNA sequence: TGTGCCAGCAGAGGGGAATACTTCCCAAATCAGCCCCAGCATTTT. Translated: CASRGEYFPNQPQHF.

In this sample, this clone turned up a few times. This sequence joins TRBV28 and TRBJ2-3, with 10 bases matching TRBD2. This CDR3 is 16 amino acids long. Germline CDR1 is MDHEN and CDR2 is SYDVKM. V lost 2 bases and J lost 0; bases outside the gene matches: 2. As DNA, the CDR3 is TGTGCCAGCAGTTTAGAGACTAGCGGGAGCACAGATACGCAGTATTTT. This gives the protein CASSLETSGSTDTQYF. The full variable domain, with the rest looked up from reference TRBV28 and TRBJ2-3, is DVKVTQSSRYLVKRTGEKVFLECVQDMDHENMFWYRQDPGLGLRLIYFSYDVKMKEKGDIPEGYSVSREKKERFSLILESASTNQTSMYLCASSLETSGSTDTQYFGPGTRLTVL.

The rearrangement uses TRBV5-1 and TRBJ2-1, with 9 bases aligning to TRBD1. J lost 8 bases, V lost 3 bases, and 6 bases had no gene match. Per the germline V gene, CDR1 is SGHRS and CDR2 is YFSETQ. The CDR3 is made up of 14 amino acids. The CDR3 protein is CASSWGTGRDEQFF. The CDR3 DNA reads as TGCGCCAGCAGCTGGGGGACAGGGAGGGATGAGCAGTTCTTC.

The genes are TRBV6-6 and TRBJ1-1; no clear D. V was trimmed by 7 bases and J by 6 bases, leaving 12 bases between them. The CDR3 has 12 residues. The germline V gene has CDR1 MNHNY and CDR2 SVGAGI (reference sequence). CDR3 coding DNA: TGTGCCAGCACGGGAAGAAAGGCTGAAGCTTTCTTT. Protein: CASTGRKAEAFF.

The rearrangement uses TRBV27 and TRBJ2-1; 9 bases line up with TRBD2. V trimming: 3 bases; J trimming: 4 bases; junction bases outside the gene matches: 4. This CDR3 is built from 15 residues. Germline V lookup: CDR1 MNHEY, CDR2 SMNVEV (reference sequence). CDR3 in DNA: TGTGCCAGCAGTTTCCGGCGGGAGGGGTACAATGAGCAGTTCTTC. The encoded protein is CASSFRREGYNEQFF.

The rearrangement links TRBV11-1 to TRBJ2-1; 9 bases match TRBD2. The CDR3 is 15 amino acids. CDR1 is SGHAT and CDR2 is FQDESV in the germline V gene (reference sequence). V was clipped by 6 bases and J by 6 bases; unmatched bases: 9. Here the CDR3 DNA reads TGTGCCAGCAGACTGGGAGGGGGACTAGCCAATGAGCAGTTCTTC. Translation: CASRLGGGLANEQFF. Combining the CDR3 with reference TRBV11-1 and TRBJ2-1 gives the whole variable domain EAEVAQSPRYKITEKSQAVAFWCDPISGHATLYWYRQILGQGPELLVQFQDESVVDDSQLPKDRFSAERLKGVDSTLKIQPAELGDSAMYLCASRLGGGLANEQFFGPGTRLTVL.

V is TRBV5-6 and J is TRBJ2-1; D is perhaps TRBD2 (5 bases). The CDR3 is 13 amino acids. Per the germline V gene, CDR1 is SGHDT and CDR2 is YYEEEE. The V end lost 0 bases, the J end lost 8 bases, and 9 bases lay between the germline ends. CDR3 residues: CASSLVGSDEQFF. In DNA form, the CDR3 reads TGTGCCAGCAGCTTGGTCGGTAGCGATGAGCAGTTCTTC.

This chain joins TRBV5-1 and TRBJ2-3; D is possibly TRBD1 (5 bases). The germline V gene encodes CDR1 SGHRS and CDR2 YFSETQ. The CDR3 loop spans 16 amino acids. Trimming shortened V by 0 bases and J by 0 bases, and 11 bases separated the two germline ends. CDR3 in amino acids: CASSLEGRASTDTQYF. The CDR3 nucleotides are TGCGCCAGCAGCTTGGAGGGCAGGGCGAGCACAGATACGCAGTATTTT.

The V call is TRBV7-9, the J call TRBJ1-2; 7 nucleotides match TRBD1. This CDR3 has 15 amino acids. Trimming at V came to 3 bases and at J to 7 bases, leaving 11 bases not matched to a gene. Looked up from germline, CDR1 is SEHNR and CDR2 is FQNEAQ (reference sequence). In DNA, the CDR3 is TGTGCCAGCAGCTTGGAGGGGGCAGGGCAAGGTGGCTACACCTTC. Its protein product is CASSLEGAGQGGYTF. The entire variable domain, with the rest obtained from reference TRBV7-9 and TRBJ1-2, is as follows: DTGVSQNPRHKITKRGQNVTFRCDPISEHNRLYWYRQTLGQGPEFLTYFQNEAQLEKSRLLSDRFSAERPKGSFSTLEIQRTEQGDSAMYLCASSLEGAGQGGYTFGSGTRLTVV.

V and J are TRBV11-3 and TRBJ2-1; 8 bases match TRBD2. This CDR3 comprises 15 residues. From germline, CDR1 is SGHNT and CDR2 YENEEA. J was trimmed by 2 bases and V by 2 bases; bases with no gene match: 2. The CDR3 loop is CASSLRTSPYNEQFF. CDR3 sequence (DNA): TGTGCCAGCAGCTTACGGACTAGCCCCTACAATGAGCAGTTCTTC.

The chain links TRBV2 to TRBJ2-7; 10 bases are a match to TRBD2. This CDR3 region has 14 residues. Germline V gene sequence: CDR1 SNHLY, CDR2 FYNNEI. V shed 6 bases and J 2 bases; nucleotides not matched to a gene: 4. The CDR3 sequence: CASRGTSVAYEQYF. DNA of the CDR3: TGTGCCAGCAGGGGGACTAGCGTGGCCTACGAGCAGTACTTC.